Given below is one TCR beta chain in context. Data came from immunoSEQ multiplex PCR; TCRdb stores just in-frame clones and leaves some out. The sample shows about 20,000 clones, around 91% of them seen only once. The data were obtained in a study of T cells in tuberculosis. The germline V gene encodes CDR1 LNHDA and CDR2 SQIVND (reference sequence). V lost 3 bases, J lost 7 bases, and 19 bases lay in between. The CDR3 is 17 residues long. This rearrangement joins TRBV19 to TRBJ1-6; D is unresolved. The sequence was obtained from a donor aged 10-29 years with latent tuberculosis or without tuberculosis infection. The material sequenced was PBMCs. Here the CDR3 reads CASSISHLQVSNSPLHF. The CDR3 coding sequence is TGTGCCAGTAGTATCAGCCACCTTCAGGTATCCAATTCACCCCTCCACTTT. Full variable domain (rest looked up from reference TRBV19 and TRBJ1-6): DGGITQSPKYLFRKEGQNVTLSCEQNLNHDAMYWYRQDPGQGLRLIYYSQIVNDFQKGDIAEGYSVSREKKESFPLTVTSAQKNPTAFYLCASSISHLQVSNSPLHFGNGTRLTVT.